A selection of T cell receptor beta chains follows, all from one sample in a study of cytomegalovirus exposure and HLA in healthy donors. This table comes from immunoSEQ multiplex PCR, and its TCRdb copy is limited to in-frame clones, with some not included. The table has around 100,000 clones, over 85% seen once. The sample taken for sequencing was PBMCs. The receptors were gathered from a woman under 30 in good health and CMV-seronegative. Both conserved end residues are part of each CDR3. A D gene is named only where the DNA matches it firmly. The listing skips clone size in some rows; elsewhere it reads once, few, many or a size class.

DNA,CDR3,J,D,length,V,size
TGCGCCAGCAGCCAAGAAATCGGCGGACATAGCACAGATACGCAGTATTTT,CASSQEIGGHSTDTQYF,TRBJ2-3,-,17,TRBV4-1,-
TGTGCCAGCAGCTTAGGTGCAAGCGGGGGGGCCTACGAGCAGTACTTC,CASSLGASGGAYEQYF,TRBJ2-7,TRBD2,16,TRBV7-2,-
TGCGCCAGCAGCATCCGGACTAGCGACACCGGGGAGCTGTTTTTT,CASSIRTSDTGELFF,TRBJ2-2,TRBD2,15,TRBV4-1,-
TGTGCCAGCAGCCGCCAAGGGGGTGGGAACACTGAAGCTTTCTTT,CASSRQGGGNTEAFF,TRBJ1-1,-,15,TRBV11-3,-
TGTGCCAGCAGAGGACAGGGGGGCTACACCTTC,CASRGQGGYTF,TRBJ1-2,TRBD1,11,TRBV6-5,-
TGCGCCAGCAGCGGTTACACTAGCCTGGGTCCCGGCTACACCTTC,CASSGYTSLGPGYTF,TRBJ1-2,-,15,TRBV5-1,-
TGTGCCTGGAGTGCCCTAGCGGGGTCCTTCACCGGGGAGCTGTTTTTT,CAWSALAGSFTGELFF,TRBJ2-2,TRBD2,16,TRBV30,-
TGTGCTAGCAGCTTAGGCAGGGTGAAGGAAGAGACCCAGTACTTC,CASSLGRVKEETQYF,TRBJ2-5,-,15,TRBV7-7,-
TGTGCCAGCAGCCCGCTGGGTCCAGGGTTAGGAACCGGGGAGCTGTTTTTT,CASSPLGPGLGTGELFF,TRBJ2-2,-,17,TRBV7-2,-
TGTGCCAGCAGCAACTCAGGTAGCGGGGGGACCCAAGAGACCCAGTACTTC,CASSNSGSGGTQETQYF,TRBJ2-5,TRBD2,17,TRBV11-2,-
TGCGCCAGCGGAGACGGTTATGGCTACACCTTC,CASGDGYGYTF,TRBJ1-2,-,11,TRBV4-1,few
TGTGCCAGCAGCTCTCCGACCGGGACTAGCGAAGAGACCCAGTACTTC,CASSSPTGTSEETQYF,TRBJ2-5,TRBD2,16,TRBV9,-
TGTGCCAGCACACAGGGACCCCGCTATGGCTACACCTTC,CASTQGPRYGYTF,TRBJ1-2,-,13,TRBV9,-
TGTGCCTGGAGTTCCATCGAGACAGGGGATGAGCAGTTCTTC,CAWSSIETGDEQFF,TRBJ2-1,TRBD1,14,TRBV30,-
TGTGCCAGCAGCGTGGACTTTGCAGAGACCCAGTACTTC,CASSVDFAETQYF,TRBJ2-5,-,13,TRBV9,-
TGTGCCAGCATGGGAGGGAAGCACAATGAGCAGTTCTTC,CASMGGKHNEQFF,TRBJ2-1,TRBD2,13,TRBV6-1,-
TGCGCCAGCAGCCTCCTCGCTACTAGCGTCTACGAGCAGTACTTC,CASSLLATSVYEQYF,TRBJ2-7,TRBD2,15,TRBV4-1,-
TGCAGCGTTGGGGTGGGAGCCATCGATGAGCAGTTCTTC,CSVGVGAIDEQFF,TRBJ2-1,-,13,TRBV29-1,-
TGTGCCAGCAGTCCGGGATCAAACACTGAAGCTTTCTTT,CASSPGSNTEAFF,TRBJ1-1,-,13,TRBV6-5,-
TGTGCCAGCAGTCCCATGGGGGGAAGGGACTACAATGAGCAGTTCTTC,CASSPMGGRDYNEQFF,TRBJ2-1,-,16,TRBV6-6,-
TGTGCCAGTAGTACCCAGGGGACCGGGGAGCTGTTTTTT,CASSTQGTGELFF,TRBJ2-2,-,13,TRBV19,-
TGTGCCAGCAGTTACCAGCGGGAGTCCGCATACGAGCAGTACTTC,CASSYQRESAYEQYF,TRBJ2-7,TRBD2,15,TRBV6-6,-
TGCGCCAGCAGCTTGGCACAGCAGTTGGTAGATACGCAGTATTTT,CASSLAQQLVDTQYF,TRBJ2-3,-,15,TRBV5-1,-
TGTGCCAGCAGCCTAGACCCCCTCCAAGCCAACGTCCTGACTTTC,CASSLDPLQANVLTF,TRBJ2-6,-,15,TRBV5-4,-
TGCGCCAGCAGCCAAGGGCTCGGGGTCAACACCGGGGAGCTGTTTTTT,CASSQGLGVNTGELFF,TRBJ2-2,-,16,TRBV4-3,-